This TCR beta chain is drawn from a study of blood T cell repertoires in COVID-19. Study in general: The United States, Italy and Spain provided the acute and convalescent COVID-19 samples.

Trimming removed 2 bases at V and 3 bases at J, with 15 bases between. Germline V CDR1 and CDR2: SGDLS, YYNGEE. CDR3 length: 15 amino acids. The count of this clone is one. The Seattle patients joined while their infection was active and were tracked longitudinally afterward. In the original workflow: Amplification of reference gene primers provided the estimated nucleated cell counts. TCRdb's table, derived via immunoSEQ multiplex PCR, lists solely in-frame clones and lacks some. From that table come the V and J calls and clone size; the DNA was used to work out D and trimming. Altogether approximately 180,000 clones are present, around nine tenths being singletons, with the ten largest covering approximately 12%.

This receptor was identified in a woman aged 70 to 79 with COVID-19, enrolled during active disease. V and J are TRBV9 and TRBJ2-7; tentative D call: TRBD1 (6 bases). Sequenced material: peripheral blood. The CDR3 DNA is TGTGCCAGCAGCGTCGGGTGGGCAGGGGTCTACGAGCAGTACTTC. This gives the protein CASSVGWAGVYEQYF.